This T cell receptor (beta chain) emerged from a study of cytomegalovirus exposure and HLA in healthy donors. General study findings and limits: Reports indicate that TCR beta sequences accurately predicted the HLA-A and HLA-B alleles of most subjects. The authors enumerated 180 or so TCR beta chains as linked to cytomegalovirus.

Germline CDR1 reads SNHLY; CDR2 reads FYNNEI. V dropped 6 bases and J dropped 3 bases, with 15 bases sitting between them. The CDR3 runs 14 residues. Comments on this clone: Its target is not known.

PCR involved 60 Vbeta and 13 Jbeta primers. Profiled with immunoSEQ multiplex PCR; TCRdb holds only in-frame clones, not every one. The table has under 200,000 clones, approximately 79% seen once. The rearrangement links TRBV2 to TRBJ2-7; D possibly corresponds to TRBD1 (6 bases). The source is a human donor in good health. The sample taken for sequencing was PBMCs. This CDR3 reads CASRNRAASYEQYF. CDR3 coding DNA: TGTGCCAGCAGGAACAGGGCCGCCAGCTACGAGCAGTACTTC.